These 32 T cell receptor beta chains came from one sample sequenced in a study of T cells in Graves' hyperthyroidism and ophthalmopathy. Authors of the study amplified TCR beta CDR3 regions from RNA transcripts. Initially, a first-round RT-PCR of the TCR CDR3 employed the HTBI primer set. TCRdb analysed the multiplex PCR reads with MiXCR anew, one entry per CDR3 protein. The table has approximately 380,000 distinct CDR3 sequences, approximately 17% seen once. Sequenced sample: blood. These receptors came from a man aged 18 to 35 with Graves' ophthalmopathy.

This clonotype was detected many times. The J gene is TRBJ2-7, the V gene TRBV7-2; no firm D call. Looked up from germline, CDR1 is SGHTA and CDR2 is FQGNSA. V was trimmed by 0 bases and J by 0 bases, leaving 9 bases between them. The CDR3 totals 15 residues. CDR3 sequence (DNA): TGTGCCAGCAGCTTAGCATCCCGGGCCTCCTACGAGCAGTACTTC. This codes for CASSLASRASYEQYF.

This clonotype was recorded at least ten times. V and J are TRBV6-2 or TRBV6-3 and TRBJ2-6; D unresolved. With 0 bases removed from V and 0 bases from J, the gap between germline ends came to 3 bases. This CDR3 region has 15 residues. The V gene's germline CDR1 is MNHEY and CDR2 SVGEGT. The CDR3 reads CASSYSHSGANVLTF. The CDR3 DNA reads as TGTGCCAGCAGTTACTCACACTCTGGGGCCAACGTCCTGACTTTC.

This clonotype occurred a few times. V is TRBV6-1 and J is TRBJ2-3; 7 nucleotides line up with TRBD1. Germline CDR1 reads MNHNS; CDR2 reads SASEGT. CDR3 length equals 16 residues. Germline trimming cut 0 bases from V and 1 base from J; bases unmatched to any gene: 4. This CDR3 is CASSEAQGQGTDTQYF. The CDR3 region has the DNA TGTGCCAGCAGTGAAGCGCAAGGACAGGGCACAGATACGCAGTATTTT.

This clonotype has more than one count but fewer than ten. The chain joins TRBV5-1 to TRBJ2-2; D unclear. Germline V gene lookup returns CDR1 SGHRS and CDR2 YFSETQ. This CDR3 has 14 amino acids. Trimming shortened V by 1 base and J by 3 bases, and 7 bases separated the two germline ends. The CDR3 reads CASSLFGHTGELFF. CDR3 bases: TGCGCCAGCAGCTTGTTCGGGCACACCGGGGAGCTGTTTTTT. Supplemented by reference TRBV5-1 and TRBJ2-2, the full variable domain reads KAGVTQTPRYLIKTRGQQVTLSCSPISGHRSVSWYQQTPGQGLQFLFEYFSETQRNKGNFPGRFSGRQFSNSRSEMNVSTLELGDSALYLCASSLFGHTGELFFGEGSRLTVL.

This clonotype was counted between two and nine times. This sequence joins TRBV6-6 and TRBJ1-1, with D possibly being TRBD1 (5 bases). The ends were cut back, 2 bases at V and 1 base at J, with 11 bases in the middle. The germline CDR1 and CDR2 sequences are MNHNY and SVGAGI (reference sequence). The CDR3 is 15 residues long. CDR3 DNA sequence: TGTGCCAGCAGTTACGTTCCGGACAAGAACACTGAAGCTTTCTTT. Translation gives CASSYVPDKNTEAFF.

This clonotype has more than one count but fewer than ten. The chain's CDR3 is CSAFTGLAAYEQYF. As DNA, the CDR3 is TGCAGTGCTTTTACGGGACTAGCGGCGTACGAGCAGTACTTC. V usage is TRBV20-1 and J usage is TRBJ2-7, with 11 bases that match TRBD2. The V and J ends lost 5 bases and 4 bases, in that order; junction bases with no gene match: 7. Germline V gene data show CDR1 as DFQATT and CDR2 as SNEGSKA (reference sequence). This CDR3 region has 14 residues.

This clonotype was seen ten or more times. The rearrangement joins TRBV7-9 to TRBJ1-1; 9 bases are shared with TRBD1. There are 16 residues in the CDR3. CDR1 and CDR2 (germline): SEHNR, FQNEAQ (reference sequence). V trimming: 5 bases; J trimming: 4 bases; junction bases outside the gene matches: 11. In DNA form, the CDR3 reads TGTGCCAGCAGCCCGCCGGGGGGGACAGGGTCCACTGAAGCTTTCTTT. It specifies CASSPPGGTGSTEAFF.

The chain combines TRBV20-1 with TRBJ1-5; the D is unclear. This CDR3 region has 15 residues. Germline CDR1 DFQATT, CDR2 SNEGSKA (reference sequence). The V end was cut by 0 bases, the J end by 9 bases, with 18 bases between. The CDR3 sequence: CSARDSTSSARPQHF. CDR3 DNA sequence: TGCAGTGCTAGAGATTCAACATCGTCGGCGAGGCCCCAGCATTTT.

Turning to this clonotype: This may be a read error: a much more frequent sequence differs by one nucleotide. This is likely a read error, given that the CDR3 carries no conserved phenylalanine or tryptophan at its end. The chain links TRBV20-1 to TRBJ2-1; 7 bases agree with TRBD2. The CDR3 contains 13 residues. Unmatched junction bases numbered 4, after V lost 8 bases and J lost 0 bases. Per the germline V gene, CDR1 is DFQATT and CDR2 is SNEGSKA (reference sequence). The CDR3 loop is CSPERGSYNEQFL. The CDR3 bases are TGCAGTCCTGAGCGGGGCTCCTACAATGAGCAGTTCCTC.

J is TRBJ2-1 and V is TRBV30; 7 bases agree with TRBD2. Unmatched junction bases numbered 9, after V lost 0 bases and J lost 10 bases. The CDR3 totals 14 residues. The V gene's germline CDR1 is GTSNPN and CDR2 SVGIG (reference sequence). CDR3 in amino acids: CAWSVGLGGREQFF. DNA of the CDR3: TGTGCCTGGAGTGTAGGACTAGGTGGGCGGGAGCAGTTCTTC.

On this clonotype itself: The junction does not match germline at one end; this may be a read error. The CDR3 DNA follows: TGCGCCAGCACCCAAGTCGGGCACAGGGAAAACACTGAAGCTTTCTTT. As protein: CASTQVGHRENTEAFF. The genes are TRBV4-1 and TRBJ1-1, with D tentatively TRBD1 (6 bases). This CDR3 is 16 amino acids long. Germline loops: CDR1 MGHRA, CDR2 YSYEKL.

This clonotype was observed at least ten times. V and J are TRBV2 and TRBJ1-3; tentative D call: TRBD1 (5 bases). Trimming pared 8 bases from V and 0 bases from J, leaving 14 bases between. This CDR3 contains 15 residues. The germline V gene encodes CDR1 SNHLY and CDR2 FYNNEI. This chain's CDR3 is CASWGDGHSGNTIYF. The CDR3 coding sequence is TGTGCCAGCTGGGGGGACGGACACTCTGGAAACACCATATATTTT.

Regarding this clonotype: At one of its ends the junction is not consistent with the germline gene, which may arise from a read error. This sequence joins TRBV20-1 and TRBJ1-4; TRBD1 matches at 11 bases. CDR1 and CDR2 from the germline V gene are DFQATT and SNEGSKA (reference sequence). The CDR3 is made up of 15 amino acids. CDR3 loop: CSATPGQGDNEKLFF. Written as DNA, the CDR3 is TGCAGTGCAACACCGGGACAGGGGGACAATGAGAAACTGTTTTTT.

This clonotype came up a few times. This chain joins TRBV12-3 or TRBV12-4 and TRBJ2-4; maybe TRBD2 (6 bases). The CDR3 extends over 13 amino acids. Trimming left V 1 base short and J 7 bases short, with 8 bases between. In nucleotides, the CDR3 is TGTGCCAGCAGTTTAGGTGCGGGGAACATTCAGTACTTC. It yields the protein CASSLGAGNIQYF.

A few counts support this clonotype. The chain combines TRBV9 with TRBJ2-2; 10 bases fit TRBD2. This CDR3 has 17 residues. Germline values: CDR1 SGDLS, CDR2 YYNGEE. The V segment lost 2 bases and the J segment 3 bases; nucleotides outside the gene matches: 7. The CDR3 DNA sequence: TGTGCCAGCAGCGTCCACGCGCTAGCGGGGGACACCGGGGAGCTGTTTTTT. It translates to CASSVHALAGDTGELFF.

V is TRBV20-1 and J is TRBJ1-5, with TRBD1 as a possible D gene (5 bases). Trimming shortened V by 1 base and J by 6 bases, and 10 bases separated the two germline ends. The germline V gene has CDR1 DFQATT and CDR2 SNEGSKA (reference sequence). CDR3 length: 13 residues. The CDR3 DNA reads TGCAGTGCTAGAGGCCTAGGGGTTCAGCCCCAGCATTTT. Amino acids: CSARGLGVQPQHF.

The sample holds a few counts of this clonotype. CDR3 region: CASSPYAGTGGHEQYF. CDR3 in DNA: TGTGCCAGCAGCCCATACGCCGGGACAGGGGGCCACGAGCAGTACTTC. The chain carries TRBV9 and TRBJ2-7; 12 positions match TRBD1. Trimming at V came to 4 bases and at J to 5 bases, leaving 10 bases not matched to a gene. CDR3 length: 16 residues. Germline V CDR1 and CDR2: SGDLS, YYNGEE. Using reference TRBV9 and TRBJ2-7 for the parts outside the CDR3, the full variable domain is DSGVTQTPKHLITATGQRVTLRCSPRSGDLSVYWYQQSLDQGLQFLIQYYNGEERAKGNILERFSAQQFPDLHSELNLSSLELGDSALYFCASSPYAGTGGHEQYFGPGTRLTVT.

This clonotype was seen ten or more times. The chain recombines TRBV3-1 with TRBJ2-7; D unclear. Germline V gene data show CDR1 as LGHDT and CDR2 as YNNKEL (reference sequence). The V gene lost 1 base and the J gene lost 4 bases, with 8 bases spanning the gap. The CDR3 sequence is 13 residues long. CDR3 DNA: TGTGCCAGCAGCCAAGGACGTGGGTACGAGCAGTACTTC. Translating it yields CASSQGRGYEQYF.

The chain employs TRBV20-1 and TRBJ1-5; 8 nucleotides line up with TRBD1. V was clipped by 1 base and J by 1 base; unmatched bases: 6. Germline values: CDR1 DFQATT, CDR2 SNEGSKA (reference sequence). The CDR3 runs to 16 residues. CDR3 region: CSARGVTGGSNQPQHF. In nucleotides, the CDR3 is TGCAGTGCTAGAGGGGTAACAGGGGGGAGCAATCAGCCCCAGCATTTT.

This clonotype was detected many times. V is TRBV28 and J is TRBJ1-6; no clear D. V dropped 4 bases and J dropped 8 bases, with 12 bases sitting between them. This CDR3 region has 14 residues. The germline V gene has CDR1 MDHEN and CDR2 SYDVKM. This CDR3 is CASSWGAGDSPLHF. As DNA, the CDR3 is TGTGCCAGCAGTTGGGGAGCCGGGGATTCACCCCTCCACTTT. Looking up the rest from reference TRBV28 and TRBJ1-6 gives the full variable domain: DVKVTQSSRYLVKRTGEKVFLECVQDMDHENMFWYRQDPGLGLRLIYFSYDVKMKEKGDIPEGYSVSREKKERFSLILESASTNQTSMYLCASSWGAGDSPLHFGNGTRLTVT.

This clonotype occurred many times. The V call is TRBV20-1, the J call TRBJ2-5, with 7 nucleotides matching TRBD2. V trimming: 4 bases; J trimming: 0 bases; junction bases outside the gene matches: 11. Germline CDR1 and CDR2: DFQATT and SNEGSKA (reference sequence). This CDR3 has 16 residues. The CDR3 bases are TGCAGTGCTACTCCCGGGGTAGCGGGTTACCAAGAGACCCAGTACTTC. This gives the protein CSATPGVAGYQETQYF.

The genes are TRBV28 and TRBJ2-5, with D possibly being TRBD1 (5 bases). V was shortened by 5 bases and J by 2 bases, with 21 bases between the two germline ends. This CDR3 contains 17 residues. Germline CDR1 MDHEN, CDR2 SYDVKM. The CDR3 nucleotides read TGTGCCAGCAGTCCTATATTCCAGGGTAGGGGTCAAGAGACCCAGTACTTC. Translated, it gives CASSPIFQGRGQETQYF.

At least ten counts were recorded for this clonotype. The CDR3 region is CAAAQEGATEAFF. As DNA, the CDR3 is TGTGCCGCCGCCCAGGAGGGGGCCACTGAAGCTTTCTTT. The V and J genes are TRBV6-1 and TRBJ1-1, with TRBD1 matching over 7 bases. Trimming took 11 bases from V and 4 from J; bases not matched to a gene: 10. This CDR3 has 13 amino acids. CDR1 is MNHNS, CDR2 SASEGT, per germline.

This chain connects TRBV6-1 to TRBJ1-2, with 8 bases lining up with TRBD1. Germline lookup yields CDR1 MNHNS and CDR2 SASEGT. The V and J ends lost 6 bases and 8 bases, in that order; junction bases with no gene match: 2. This CDR3 is built from 11 residues. CDR3 in DNA: TGTGCCAGCAGACAGGGGGAGGGCTACACCTTC. It specifies CASRQGEGYTF.

This clonotype was seen many times. This chain joins TRBV3-1 and TRBJ1-4, with D perhaps TRBD1 (6 bases). Per germline, CDR1 LGHDT and CDR2 YNNKEL (reference sequence). The CDR3 extends over 15 amino acids. V lost 4 bases and J lost 7, with 16 bases in between. DNA for the CDR3: TGTGCCAGCAGCCCCCCCGCCGGGGGCGGTGAAAAACTGTTTTTT. Translation gives CASSPPAGGGEKLFF.

At least ten counts were recorded for this clonotype. The chain has TRBV3-1 and TRBJ1-4; 10 bases are a match to TRBD1. This CDR3 is 15 amino acids long. The junction had 3 bases not matched to a gene; V was cut back by 1 base and J by 7 bases. Germline CDR1 reads LGHDT; CDR2 reads YNNKEL (reference sequence). The CDR3 DNA is TGTGCCAGCAGCCAAGGGACAGGGGGTGTTGAAAAACTGTTTTTT. Translating it yields CASSQGTGGVEKLFF.

In this sample, this clonotype turned up many times. The chain employs TRBV5-4 and TRBJ2-3; 7 positions match TRBD2. Germline assignment: CDR1 SGHNT and CDR2 YYREEE (reference sequence). V gave up 0 bases and J gave up 1 base; unmatched junction bases: 5. This CDR3 has 16 amino acids. The CDR3 DNA is TGTGCCAGCAGCTTGGTTAGCCTAGCGGGCACAGATACGCAGTATTTT. Translation: CASSLVSLAGTDTQYF.

A few counts support this clonotype. CDR3 DNA: TGCAGTGCTAGAGCTAGCGGGGGGGGCAGATACAATGAGCAGTTCTTC. Amino acids: CSARASGGGRYNEQFF. The genes are TRBV20-1 and TRBJ2-1, with TRBD2 identical over 12 bases. The CDR3 is 16 amino acids. The junction had 5 bases not matched to a gene; V was cut back by 1 base and J by 4 bases. Germline CDR1 and CDR2: DFQATT and SNEGSKA (reference sequence).

The J gene is TRBJ1-3, the V gene TRBV19, with D possibly matching TRBD1 (6 bases). The CDR3 runs 13 residues. V was cut by 9 bases and J by 2 bases, with 11 bases left in between. Germline assignment: CDR1 LNHDA and CDR2 SQIVND (reference sequence). In DNA, the CDR3 is TGTGCCAGCACCGACAGGCCTGGAAACACCATATATTTT. Protein: CASTDRPGNTIYF.

The rearrangement uses TRBV3-1 and TRBJ1-6; a weak D match, TRBD1 (6 bases). CDR3 size: 14 residues. Trimming left V 4 bases short and J 7 bases short, with 11 bases between. The germline CDR1 and CDR2 sequences are LGHDT and YNNKEL (reference sequence). CDR3 sequence: CASSLTGPNSPLHF. CDR3 sequence (DNA): TGTGCCAGCAGCCTAACAGGGCCCAATTCACCCCTCCACTTT.

At least ten counts were recorded for this clonotype. The chain couples TRBV5-8 to TRBJ1-1, with D maybe TRBD1 (5 bases). This CDR3 is built from 12 residues. Germline V CDR1 and CDR2: SGHTS, YDEGEE. The ends were cut back, 3 bases at V and 12 bases at J, with 15 bases in the middle. In DNA form, the CDR3 reads TGTGCCAGCAGCTCCGACCGGGACGGCCCTTTCTTT. Its translation: CASSSDRDGPFF. The full variable domain, completed using reference TRBV5-8 and TRBJ1-1, is EAGVTQSPTHLIKTRGQQATLRCSPISGHTSVYWYQQALGLGLQFLLWYDEGEERNRGNFPPRFSGRQFPNYSSELNVNALELEDSALYLCASSSDRDGPFFGQGTRLTVV.

The rearrangement uses TRBV24-1 and TRBJ1-2; D is undetermined. V was pared by 1 base and J by 8 bases, with 10 bases between. Germline V lookup: CDR1 KGHDR, CDR2 SFDVKD. The CDR3 loop spans 13 amino acids. Written as DNA, the CDR3 is TGTGCCACCAGTGATTTAGACAATAAAGGCTACACCTTC. Amino acids: CATSDLDNKGYTF.